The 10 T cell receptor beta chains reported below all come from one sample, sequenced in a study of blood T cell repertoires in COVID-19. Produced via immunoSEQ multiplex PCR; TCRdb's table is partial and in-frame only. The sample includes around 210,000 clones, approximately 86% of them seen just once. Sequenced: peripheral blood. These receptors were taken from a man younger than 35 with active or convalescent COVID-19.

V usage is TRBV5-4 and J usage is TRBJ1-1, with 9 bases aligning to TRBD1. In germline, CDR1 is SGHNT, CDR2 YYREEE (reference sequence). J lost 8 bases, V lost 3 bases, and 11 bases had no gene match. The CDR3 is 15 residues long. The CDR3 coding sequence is TGTGCCAGCAGCTCACCCACGGACAGGGGATTGGAAGCTTTCTTT. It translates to CASSSPTDRGLEAFF. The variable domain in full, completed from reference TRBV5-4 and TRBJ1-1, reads ETGVTQSPTHLIKTRGQQVTLRCSSQSGHNTVSWYQQALGQGPQFIFQYYREEENGRGNFPPRFSGLQFPNYSSELNVNALELDDSALYLCASSSPTDRGLEAFFGQGTRLTVV.

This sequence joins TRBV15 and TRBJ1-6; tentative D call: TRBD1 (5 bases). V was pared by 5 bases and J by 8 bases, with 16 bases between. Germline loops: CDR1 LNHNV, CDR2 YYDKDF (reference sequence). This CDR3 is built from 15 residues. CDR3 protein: CATSRISGGDSPLHF. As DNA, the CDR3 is TGTGCCACCAGCCGCATTTCCGGGGGGGATTCACCCCTCCACTTT.

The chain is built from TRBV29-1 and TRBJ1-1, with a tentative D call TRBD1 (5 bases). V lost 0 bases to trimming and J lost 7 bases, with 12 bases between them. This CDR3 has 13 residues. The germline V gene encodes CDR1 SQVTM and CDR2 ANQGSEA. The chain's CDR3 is CSVEDGAALEAFF. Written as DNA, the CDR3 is TGCAGCGTTGAAGATGGGGCAGCCCTTGAAGCTTTCTTT.

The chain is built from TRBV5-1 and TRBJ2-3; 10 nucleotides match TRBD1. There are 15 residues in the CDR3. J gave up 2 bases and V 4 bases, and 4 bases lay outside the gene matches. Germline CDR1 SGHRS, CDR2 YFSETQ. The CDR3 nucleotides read TGCGCCAGCAGCCTGGACAGGGGGACCACAGATACGCAGTATTTT. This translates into CASSLDRGTTDTQYF.

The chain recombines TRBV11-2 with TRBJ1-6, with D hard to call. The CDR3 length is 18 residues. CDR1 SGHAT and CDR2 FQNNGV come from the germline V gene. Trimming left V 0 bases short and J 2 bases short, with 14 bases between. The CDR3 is CASSLDTGRGAYNSPLHF. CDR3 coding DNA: TGTGCCAGCAGCTTAGATACTGGGCGCGGGGCCTATAATTCACCCCTCCACTTT.

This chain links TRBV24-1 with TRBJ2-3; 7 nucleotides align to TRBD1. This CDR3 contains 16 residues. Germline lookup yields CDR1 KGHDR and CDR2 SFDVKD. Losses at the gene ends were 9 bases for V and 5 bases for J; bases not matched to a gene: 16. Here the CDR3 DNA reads TGTGCCACCCCGAAACCGATAGGACAGGTCGAAGATACGCAGTATTTT. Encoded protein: CATPKPIGQVEDTQYF.

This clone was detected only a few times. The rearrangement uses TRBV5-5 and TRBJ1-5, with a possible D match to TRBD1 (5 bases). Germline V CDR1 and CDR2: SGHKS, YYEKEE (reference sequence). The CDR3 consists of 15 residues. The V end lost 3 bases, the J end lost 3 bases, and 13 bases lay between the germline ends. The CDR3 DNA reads TGTGCCAGCAGCTGGGGCCGGGCCGACAATCAGCCCCAGCATTTT. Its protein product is CASSWGRADNQPQHF.

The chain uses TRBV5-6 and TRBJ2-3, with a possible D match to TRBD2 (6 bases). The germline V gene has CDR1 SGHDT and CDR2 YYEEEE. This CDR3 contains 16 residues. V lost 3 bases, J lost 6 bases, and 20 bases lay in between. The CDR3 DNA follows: TGTGCCAGCAGCTGGGAATTTGGAGGGCTAGGGGATACGCAGTATTTT. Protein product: CASSWEFGGLGDTQYF.

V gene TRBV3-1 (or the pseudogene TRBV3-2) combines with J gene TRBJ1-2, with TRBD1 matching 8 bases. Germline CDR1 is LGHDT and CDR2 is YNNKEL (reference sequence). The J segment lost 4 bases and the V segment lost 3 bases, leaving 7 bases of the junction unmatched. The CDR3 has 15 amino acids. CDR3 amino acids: CASSQALTGGYGYTF. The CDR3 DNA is TGTGCCAGCAGCCAGGCCCTAACAGGGGGCTATGGCTACACCTTC.

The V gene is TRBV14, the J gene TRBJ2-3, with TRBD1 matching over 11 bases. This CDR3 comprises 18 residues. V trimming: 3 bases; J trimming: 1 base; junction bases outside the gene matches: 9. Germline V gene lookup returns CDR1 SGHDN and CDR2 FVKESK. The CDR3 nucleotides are TGTGCCAGCAGCCACGGGACAGGGGGATCGGTGGGCACAGATACGCAGTATTTT. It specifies CASSHGTGGSVGTDTQYF.